The entry that follows covers one TCR beta chain sequence. Its antigen is not yet known. No per-base quality is available; no much larger clone lies one base away. The method behind the library was 5' RACE. Sequenced using an Illumina HiSeq 2500. A second PCR of about 6 to 11 cycles was performed with a sample-barcoded 5' primer and a J-beta primer mix. Each TCR beta cDNA molecule received a unique molecular identifier from a template-switch 5' adaptor carrying 12 random nucleotides. At least 2.5 million CDR3-containing paired-end reads were obtained from each sample. First-strand cDNA was synthesized from all RNA with the Mint cDNA synthesis kit, primed by a TRBC-specific oligonucleotide. Following uracil-DNA glycosylase treatment, all cDNA underwent a first 18-cycle PCR with the universal primers M1SS and BC2_uni_R. Per the original workflow: For normalization, 1 million high-quality reads, each with a distinct molecular identifier, were randomly selected from each sample. Reads sharing molecular identifiers were discarded rather than binned into consensus sequences. MiTCR, run with a Q25 quality threshold and the strictest error-elimination algorithm, handled CDR3 identification, clonotype clustering and error correction. Lower-bound total TCR beta diversity was estimated with a nonparametric unseen species model using Euler transformation. TCRdb took the public reads, trimmed them with fastp at Q25, ran MiXCR for clone calling and kept in-frame beta chains. Each record represents a unique CDR3 protein, reported with the most common genes and DNA among its rows. The V and J calls and clone size come from TCRdb's table, not from the authors' own analysis. This sample has some 1.5 million distinct CDR3 sequences in its table, and about 42% of those were observed once. 4% of the sample lies in the top ten.

The sample belongs to a study of blood T cells in healthy people across ages (dated by TCRdb to about 2015). Concerning the study at large: In model experiments, template switching captured about one uniquely barcoded TCR beta cDNA molecule for every two T cells. The study measured age-related changes in TCR beta repertoire diversity using deep sequencing normalized with unique cDNA molecular identifiers. For two donors (one aged 18 to 29 and one aged 80 or older), the study analyzed two additional independent replicas of 1 million unique cDNA reads from the same blood draw. Four age groups were formed from the donors: young (average roughly 15 years), middle-aged (approximately 40), aged (approximately 60) and long-lived (more than 75). Donors of different ages were randomly distributed across sequencing lanes to avoid experimental bias.

Its CDR3 holds 15 amino acids, cysteine through phenylalanine. CDR3 DNA is the only sequence kept; it has 45 bases, read in frame from the first base. The junction carries 13 bases between V and J, which are trimmed by 5 bases and 0 bases respectively. Paper-wide results and their limitations: Estimates of total diversity based on one million sequenced T cells were regarded as lower bounds and as underestimates. Observed TCR beta diversity correlated strongly with the percentage of naive T cells measured by flow cytometry. Donor CMV infection status was unknown, potentially confounding age-related changes in expanded clonotypes. Conclusive comparison of naive and antigen-experienced compartments was prevented by the profiling of bulk unsorted PBMCs. The long-lived group showed more naive CD4+ T cells, fewer expanded clones and increased TCR diversity than the aged group, suggesting age selection. Observed TCR beta diversity per million T cells fell roughly linearly with age, and a significant reduction was already apparent by age roughly 41.

The approximately 40 donors, aged 6 to 90 years, were systemically healthy Caucasian individuals from Russia. Each donor gave ten milliliters of peripheral blood, drawn into EDTA-treated Vacutainer tubes. Ficoll-Paque density-gradient centrifugation was used to isolate PBMCs, with at least 6 million obtained per sample. Trizol reagent was used to extract total RNA from PBMCs, with at least 5.5 micrograms per sample. The percentages of naive CD45RAhigh/CD27high T cells were determined by flow cytometry on a PBMC aliquot from every donor. Sample: blood. The chain was built from TRBV12-3 or TRBV12-4 and TRBJ1-1, with TRBD1 tentatively as D gene (5 bases match). The clonotype originates from a woman aged 18-29 years in good health. The DNA reads TGTGCCAGCAGTCCCAGGGAAAGAGTGAACACTGAAGCTTTCTTT. Protein translation: CASSPRERVNTEAFF.